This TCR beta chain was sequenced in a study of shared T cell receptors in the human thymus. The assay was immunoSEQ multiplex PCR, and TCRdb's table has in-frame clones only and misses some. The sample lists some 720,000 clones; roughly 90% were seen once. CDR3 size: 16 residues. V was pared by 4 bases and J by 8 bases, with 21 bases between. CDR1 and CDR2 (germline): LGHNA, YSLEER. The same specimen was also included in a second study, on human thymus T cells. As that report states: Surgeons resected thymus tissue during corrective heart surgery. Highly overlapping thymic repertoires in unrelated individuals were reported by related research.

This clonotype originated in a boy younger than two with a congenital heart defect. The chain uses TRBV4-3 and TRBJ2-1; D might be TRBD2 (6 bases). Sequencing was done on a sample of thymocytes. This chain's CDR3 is CASSLIGSGFYHEQFF. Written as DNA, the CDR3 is TGCGCCAGCAGCCTCATCGGGAGTGGTTTTTATCATGAGCAGTTCTTC.